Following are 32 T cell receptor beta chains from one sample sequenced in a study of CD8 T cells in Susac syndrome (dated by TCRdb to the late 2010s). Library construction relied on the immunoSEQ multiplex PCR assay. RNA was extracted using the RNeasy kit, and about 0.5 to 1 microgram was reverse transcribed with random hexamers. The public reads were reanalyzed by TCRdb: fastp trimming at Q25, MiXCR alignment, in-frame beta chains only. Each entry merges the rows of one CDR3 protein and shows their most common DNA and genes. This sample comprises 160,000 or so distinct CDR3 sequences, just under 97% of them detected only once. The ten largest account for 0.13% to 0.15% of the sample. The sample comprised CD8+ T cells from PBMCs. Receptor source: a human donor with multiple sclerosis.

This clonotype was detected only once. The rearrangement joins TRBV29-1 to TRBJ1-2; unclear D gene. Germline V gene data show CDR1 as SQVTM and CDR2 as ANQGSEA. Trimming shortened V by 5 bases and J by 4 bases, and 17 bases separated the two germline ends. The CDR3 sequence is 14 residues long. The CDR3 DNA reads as TGCAGCGTTACCAGAAGAATAGAGGGCTATGGCTACACCTTC. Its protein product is CSVTRRIEGYGYTF.

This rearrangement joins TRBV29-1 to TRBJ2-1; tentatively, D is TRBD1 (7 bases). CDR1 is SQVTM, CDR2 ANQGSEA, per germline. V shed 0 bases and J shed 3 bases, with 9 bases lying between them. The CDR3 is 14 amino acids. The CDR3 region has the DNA TGCAGCGTTGAAGATCAGGGGGGCTACAATGAGCAGTTCTTC. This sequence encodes CSVEDQGGYNEQFF.

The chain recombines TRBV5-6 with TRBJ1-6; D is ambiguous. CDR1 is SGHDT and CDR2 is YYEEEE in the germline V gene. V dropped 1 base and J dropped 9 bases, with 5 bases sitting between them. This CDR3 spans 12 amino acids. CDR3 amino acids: CASSLYSSPLHF. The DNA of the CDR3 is TGTGCCAGCAGCTTGTATTCTTCACCCCTCCACTTT.

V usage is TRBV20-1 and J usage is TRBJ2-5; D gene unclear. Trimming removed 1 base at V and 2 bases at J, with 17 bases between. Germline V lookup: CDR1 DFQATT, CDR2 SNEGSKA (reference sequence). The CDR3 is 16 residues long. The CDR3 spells CSARALETHSQETQYF. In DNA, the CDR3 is TGCAGTGCTAGAGCCTTGGAGACGCACTCTCAAGAGACCCAGTACTTC.

The chain's CDR3 is CASSLGQGFGYGYTF. CDR3 coding DNA: TGTGCCAGCAGTTTAGGCCAGGGGTTTGGCTATGGCTACACCTTC. The chain combines TRBV27 with TRBJ1-2, with D possibly being TRBD1 (6 bases). The CDR3 is 15 amino acids. Trimming left V 2 bases short and J 4 bases short, with 14 bases between. Germline CDR1 MNHEY, CDR2 SMNVEV (reference sequence).

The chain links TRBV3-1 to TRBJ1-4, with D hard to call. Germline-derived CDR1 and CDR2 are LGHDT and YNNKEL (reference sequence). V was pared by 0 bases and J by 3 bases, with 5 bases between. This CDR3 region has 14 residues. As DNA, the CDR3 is TGTGCCAGCAGCCAAGAATCACCTAATGAAAAACTGTTTTTT. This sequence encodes CASSQESPNEKLFF.

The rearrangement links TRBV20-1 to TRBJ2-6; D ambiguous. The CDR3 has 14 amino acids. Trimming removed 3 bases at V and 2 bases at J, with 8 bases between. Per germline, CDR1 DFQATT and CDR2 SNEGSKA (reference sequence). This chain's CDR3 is CSARRPTGANVLTF. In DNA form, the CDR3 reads TGCAGTGCTAGGCGACCAACTGGGGCCAACGTCCTGACTTTC.

CDR3 in amino acids: CATKSGRGRFAQYF. The CDR3 nucleotides are TGTGCCACCAAGAGTGGCAGGGGGCGTTTTGCGCAGTACTTC. The chain recombines TRBV24-1 with TRBJ2-7, with TRBD1 identical over 8 bases. The germline CDR1 and CDR2 sequences are KGHDR and SFDVKD. This CDR3 spans 14 amino acids. The ends lost 8 bases at V and 9 bases at J; junction bases unmatched: 14.

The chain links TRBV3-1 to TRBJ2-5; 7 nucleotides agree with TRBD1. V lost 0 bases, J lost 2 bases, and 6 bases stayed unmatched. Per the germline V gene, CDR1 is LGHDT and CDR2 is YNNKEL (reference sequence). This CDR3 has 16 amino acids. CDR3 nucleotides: TGTGCCAGCAGCCAAGATGCGGCAGGGGGACAAGAGACCCAGTACTTC. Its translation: CASSQDAAGGQETQYF.

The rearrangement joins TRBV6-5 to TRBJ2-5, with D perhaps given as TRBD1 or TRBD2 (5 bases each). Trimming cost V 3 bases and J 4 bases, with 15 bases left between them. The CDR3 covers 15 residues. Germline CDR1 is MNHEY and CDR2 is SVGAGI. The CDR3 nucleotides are TGTGCCAGCAGTTATGACGGGGCCAGAAGAGAGACCCAGTACTTC. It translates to CASSYDGARRETQYF.

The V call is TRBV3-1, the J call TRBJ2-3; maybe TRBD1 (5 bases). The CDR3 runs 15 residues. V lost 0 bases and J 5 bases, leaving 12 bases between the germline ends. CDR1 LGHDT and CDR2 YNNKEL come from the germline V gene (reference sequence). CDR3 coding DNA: TGTGCCAGCAGCCAAGATCGGTGGGGCGAAGATACGCAGTATTTT. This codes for CASSQDRWGEDTQYF.

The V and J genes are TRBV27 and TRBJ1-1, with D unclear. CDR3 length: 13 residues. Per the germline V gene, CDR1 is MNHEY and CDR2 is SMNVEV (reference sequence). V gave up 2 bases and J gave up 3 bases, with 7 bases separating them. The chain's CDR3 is CASSLTPYTEAFF. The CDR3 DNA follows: TGTGCCAGCAGTTTAACACCGTACACTGAAGCTTTCTTT.

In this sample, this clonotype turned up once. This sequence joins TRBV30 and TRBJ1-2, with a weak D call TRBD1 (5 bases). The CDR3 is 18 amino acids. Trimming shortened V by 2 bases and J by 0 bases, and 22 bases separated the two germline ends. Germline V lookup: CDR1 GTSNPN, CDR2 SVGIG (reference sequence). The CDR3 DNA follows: TGTGCCTGGAGTTCGATCCGGGACTGGGGAAAAGCTAACTATGGCTACACCTTC. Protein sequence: CAWSSIRDWGKANYGYTF. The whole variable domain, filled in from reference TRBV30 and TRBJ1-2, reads SQTIHQWPATLVQPVGSPLSLECTVEGTSNPNLYWYRQAAGRGLQLLFYSVGIGQISSEVPQNLSASRPQDRQFILSSKKLLLSDSGFYLCAWSSIRDWGKANYGYTFGSGTRLTVV.

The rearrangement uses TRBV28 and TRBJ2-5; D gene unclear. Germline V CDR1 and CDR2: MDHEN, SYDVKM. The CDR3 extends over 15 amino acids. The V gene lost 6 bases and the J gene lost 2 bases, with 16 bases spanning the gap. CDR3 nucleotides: TGTGCCAGCAGAGACGGGCAGGCATCTCAAGAGACCCAGTACTTC. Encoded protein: CASRDGQASQETQYF. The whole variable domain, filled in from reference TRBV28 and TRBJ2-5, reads DVKVTQSSRYLVKRTGEKVFLECVQDMDHENMFWYRQDPGLGLRLIYFSYDVKMKEKGDIPEGYSVSREKKERFSLILESASTNQTSMYLCASRDGQASQETQYFGPGTRLLVL.

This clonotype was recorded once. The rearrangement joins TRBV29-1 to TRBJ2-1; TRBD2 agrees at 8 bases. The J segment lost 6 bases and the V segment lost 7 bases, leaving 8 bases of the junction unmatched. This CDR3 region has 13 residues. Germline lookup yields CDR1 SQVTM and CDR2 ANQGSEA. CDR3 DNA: TGCAGCGCGACGCGGGGGGATTTCAATGAGCAGTTCTTC. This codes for CSATRGDFNEQFF.

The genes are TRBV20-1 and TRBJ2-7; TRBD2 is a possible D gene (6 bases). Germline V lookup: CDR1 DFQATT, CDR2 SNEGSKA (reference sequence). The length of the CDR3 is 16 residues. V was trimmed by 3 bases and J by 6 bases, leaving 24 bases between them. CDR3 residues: CSASPNSGILSGEQYF. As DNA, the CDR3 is TGCAGTGCTAGCCCGAATAGCGGAATTCTAAGCGGCGAGCAGTACTTC.

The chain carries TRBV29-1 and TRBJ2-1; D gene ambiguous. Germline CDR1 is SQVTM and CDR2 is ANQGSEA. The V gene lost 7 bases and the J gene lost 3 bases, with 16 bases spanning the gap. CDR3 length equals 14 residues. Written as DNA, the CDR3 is TGCAGCGCTCACTCGAAGTTAAACTACAATGAGCAGTTCTTC. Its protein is CSAHSKLNYNEQFF.

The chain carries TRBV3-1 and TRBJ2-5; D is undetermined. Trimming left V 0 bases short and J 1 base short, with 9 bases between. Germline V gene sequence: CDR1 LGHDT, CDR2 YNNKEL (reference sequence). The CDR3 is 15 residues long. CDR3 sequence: CASSQEIASQETQYF. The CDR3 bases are TGTGCCAGCAGCCAAGAAATAGCCAGCCAAGAGACCCAGTACTTC.

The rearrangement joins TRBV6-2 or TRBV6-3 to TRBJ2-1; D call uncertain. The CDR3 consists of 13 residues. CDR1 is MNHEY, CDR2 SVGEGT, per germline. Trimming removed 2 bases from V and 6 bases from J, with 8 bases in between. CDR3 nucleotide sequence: TGTGCCAGCAGTTACGCCAAAAGCAATGAGCAGTTCTTC. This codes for CASSYAKSNEQFF.

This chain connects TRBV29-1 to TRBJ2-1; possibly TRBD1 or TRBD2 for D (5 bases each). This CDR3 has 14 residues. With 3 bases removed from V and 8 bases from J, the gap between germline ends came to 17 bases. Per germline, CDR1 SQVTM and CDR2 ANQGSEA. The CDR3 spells CSVDGAPRVDEQFF. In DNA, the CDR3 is TGCAGCGTTGACGGGGCGCCCCGGGTAGATGAGCAGTTCTTC.

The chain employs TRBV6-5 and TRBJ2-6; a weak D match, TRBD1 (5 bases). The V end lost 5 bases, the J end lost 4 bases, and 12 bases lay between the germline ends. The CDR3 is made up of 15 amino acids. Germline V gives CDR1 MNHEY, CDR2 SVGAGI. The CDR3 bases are TGTGCCAGCAGTACCCGACAGATAGGGGCCAACGTCCTGACTTTC. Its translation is CASSTRQIGANVLTF.

The CDR3 region is CASSVEAGRNTEAFF. CDR3 DNA: TGTGCCAGCAGCGTAGAGGCGGGGAGGAACACTGAAGCTTTCTTT. The chain carries TRBV9 and TRBJ1-1; D unclear. The ends were cut back, 0 bases at V and 1 base at J, with 10 bases in the middle. Germline V lookup: CDR1 SGDLS, CDR2 YYNGEE. This CDR3 has 15 amino acids.

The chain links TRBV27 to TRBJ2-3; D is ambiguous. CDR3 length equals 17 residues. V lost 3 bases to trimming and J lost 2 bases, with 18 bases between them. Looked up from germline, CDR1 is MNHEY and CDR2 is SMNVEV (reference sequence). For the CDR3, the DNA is TGTGCCAGCAGTTTTGTCACGCCCTCAGGTTTCACAGATACGCAGTATTTT. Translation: CASSFVTPSGFTDTQYF.

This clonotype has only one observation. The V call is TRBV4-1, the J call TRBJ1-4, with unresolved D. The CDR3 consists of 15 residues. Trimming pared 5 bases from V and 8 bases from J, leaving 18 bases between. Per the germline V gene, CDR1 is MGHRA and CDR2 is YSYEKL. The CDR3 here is CASSSWAGEGEKLFF. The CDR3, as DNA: TGCGCCAGCAGCTCGTGGGCTGGGGAAGGGGAAAAACTGTTTTTT.

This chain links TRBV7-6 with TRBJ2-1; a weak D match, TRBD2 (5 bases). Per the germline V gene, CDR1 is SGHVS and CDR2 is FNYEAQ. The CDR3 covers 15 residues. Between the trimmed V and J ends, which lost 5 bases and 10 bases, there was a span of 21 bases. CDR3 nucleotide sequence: TGTGCCAGCAGCCCCCCAGACAATCTAAGCGGCGAGCAGTTCTTC. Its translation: CASSPPDNLSGEQFF.

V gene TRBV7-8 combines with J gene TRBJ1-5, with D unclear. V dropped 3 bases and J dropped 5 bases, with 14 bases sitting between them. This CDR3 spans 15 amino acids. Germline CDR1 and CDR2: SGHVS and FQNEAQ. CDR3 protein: CASSFDWGTDQPQHF. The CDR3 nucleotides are TGTGCCAGCAGCTTCGACTGGGGAACGGATCAGCCCCAGCATTTT.

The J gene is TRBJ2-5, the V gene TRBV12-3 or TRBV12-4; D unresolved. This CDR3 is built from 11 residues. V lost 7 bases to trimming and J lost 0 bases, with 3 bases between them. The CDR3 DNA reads TGTGCCAGCACCAACCAAGAGACCCAGTACTTC. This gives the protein CASTNQETQYF.

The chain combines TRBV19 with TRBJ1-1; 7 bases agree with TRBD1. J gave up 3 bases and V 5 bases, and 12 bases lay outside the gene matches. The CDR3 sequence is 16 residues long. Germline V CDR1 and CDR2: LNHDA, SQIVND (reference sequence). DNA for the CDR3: TGTGCCAGTAGTGCAGGGATTACAGGGGTCCACACTGAAGCTTTCTTT. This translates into CASSAGITGVHTEAFF. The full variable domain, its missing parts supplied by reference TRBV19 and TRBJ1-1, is DGGITQSPKYLFRKEGQNVTLSCEQNLNHDAMYWYRQDPGQGLRLIYYSQIVNDFQKGDIAEGYSVSREKKESFPLTVTSAQKNPTAFYLCASSAGITGVHTEAFFGQGTRLTVV.

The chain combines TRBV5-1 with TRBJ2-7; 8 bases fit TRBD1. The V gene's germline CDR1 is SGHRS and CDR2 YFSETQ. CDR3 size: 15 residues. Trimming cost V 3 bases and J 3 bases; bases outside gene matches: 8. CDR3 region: CASSSYSDRVYEQYF. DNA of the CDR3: TGCGCCAGCAGCTCATACTCGGACAGGGTCTACGAGCAGTACTTC.

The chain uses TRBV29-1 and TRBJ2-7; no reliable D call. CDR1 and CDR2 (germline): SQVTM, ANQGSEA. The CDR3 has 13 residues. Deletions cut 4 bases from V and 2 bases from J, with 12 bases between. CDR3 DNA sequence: TGCAGCGTTGTGGGTGGGCCACCCTACGAGCAGTACGTC. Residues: CSVVGGPPYEQYV.

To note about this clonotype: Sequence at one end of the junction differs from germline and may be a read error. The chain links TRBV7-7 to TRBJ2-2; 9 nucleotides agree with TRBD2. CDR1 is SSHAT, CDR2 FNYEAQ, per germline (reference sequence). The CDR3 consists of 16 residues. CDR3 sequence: CASSPKRTSVTGELFF. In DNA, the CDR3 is TGTGCTAGCAGCCCAAAACGGACTAGCGTCACCGGGGAGCTGTTTTTT.

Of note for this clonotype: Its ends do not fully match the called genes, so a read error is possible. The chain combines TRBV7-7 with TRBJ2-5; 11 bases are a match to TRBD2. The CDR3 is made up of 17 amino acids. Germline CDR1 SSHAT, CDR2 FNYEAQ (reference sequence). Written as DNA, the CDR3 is TGTGCTAGCAGCCCCCTAGGGGGACTAGCGGTCCAAGAGACCCAGTACTTC. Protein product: CASSPLGGLAVQETQYF.